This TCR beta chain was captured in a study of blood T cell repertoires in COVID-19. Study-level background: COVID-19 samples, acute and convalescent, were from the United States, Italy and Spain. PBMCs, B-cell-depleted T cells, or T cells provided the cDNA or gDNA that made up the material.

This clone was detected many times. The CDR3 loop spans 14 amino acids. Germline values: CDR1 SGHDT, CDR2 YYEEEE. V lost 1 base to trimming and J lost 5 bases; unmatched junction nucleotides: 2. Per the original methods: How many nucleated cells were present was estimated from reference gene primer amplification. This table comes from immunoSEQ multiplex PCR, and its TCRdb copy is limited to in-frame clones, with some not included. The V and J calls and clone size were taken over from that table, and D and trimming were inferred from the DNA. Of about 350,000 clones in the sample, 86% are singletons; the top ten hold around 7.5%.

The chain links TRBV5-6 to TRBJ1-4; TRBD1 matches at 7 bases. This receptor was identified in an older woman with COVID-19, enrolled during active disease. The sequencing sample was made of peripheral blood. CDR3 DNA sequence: TGTGCCAGCAGCTTGCAGGGGGTCAATGAAAAACTGTTTTTT. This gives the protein CASSLQGVNEKLFF.